This passage covers 17 T cell receptor beta chains from one sample sequenced in a study of blood T cell repertoires in COVID-19. Using immunoSEQ multiplex PCR, the repertoire was profiled, and TCRdb retains in-frame clones only, with some absent. The sample includes fewer than 200,000 clones, 80% to 90% of them seen just once. The sequenced material came from peripheral blood. These receptors were obtained from a woman aged 80 or over with COVID-19, enrolled during active disease.

This chain joins TRBV24-1 and TRBJ2-7, with 10 positions matching TRBD1. The CDR3 covers 16 residues. The V segment lost 3 bases and the J segment 4 bases; nucleotides outside the gene matches: 8. Looked up from germline, CDR1 is KGHDR and CDR2 is SFDVKD. The CDR3 protein is CATSDKTGQGFYEQYF. As DNA, the CDR3 is TGTGCCACCAGTGATAAAACGGGACAGGGGTTTTACGAGCAGTACTTC.

J is TRBJ2-3 and V is TRBV9, with 8 bases matching TRBD2. In germline, CDR1 is SGDLS, CDR2 YYNGEE. This CDR3 region has 16 residues. The ends lost 4 bases at V and 1 base at J; junction bases unmatched: 8. The CDR3, as DNA: TGTGCCAGCAGCCCCCTCACGGGAGGGGGCACAGATACGCAGTATTTT. Translation: CASSPLTGGGTDTQYF.

The genes are TRBV3-1 (or the pseudogene TRBV3-2) and TRBJ2-5; TRBD2 might be the D (6 bases). V lost 1 base and J lost 3, with 12 bases in between. This CDR3 comprises 15 residues. Germline values: CDR1 LGHDT, CDR2 YNNKEL (reference sequence). CDR3 loop: CASSQGRTTKETQYF. CDR3 nucleotide sequence: TGTGCCAGCAGCCAAGGCCGGACTACCAAAGAGACCCAGTACTTC.

The CDR3 loop is CASSQAWEGWGTEAFF. DNA of the CDR3: TGCGCCAGCAGCCAAGCTTGGGAGGGTTGGGGCACTGAAGCTTTCTTT. The V and J genes are TRBV4-1 and TRBJ1-1, with D unclear. This CDR3 is built from 16 residues. CDR1 and CDR2 (germline): MGHRA, YSYEKL. Trimming left V 1 base short and J 4 bases short, with 16 bases between.

The chain uses TRBV5-5 and TRBJ2-1; 8 bases fit TRBD1. Germline V gene data show CDR1 as SGHKS and CDR2 as YYEKEE (reference sequence). V lost 4 bases, J lost 5 bases, and 8 bases stayed unmatched. CDR3 length: 15 residues. The CDR3 DNA sequence: TGTGCCAGCAGCGTACCGGGACAGGTTCACAATGAGCAGTTCTTC. This sequence encodes CASSVPGQVHNEQFF. Full variable domain (remainder filled in from reference TRBV5-5 and TRBJ2-1): DAGVTQSPTHLIKTRGQQVTLRCSPISGHKSVSWYQQVLGQGPQFIFQYYEKEERGRGNFPDRFSARQFPNYSSELNVNALLLGDSALYLCASSVPGQVHNEQFFGPGTRLTVL.

The rearrangement joins TRBV6-5 to TRBJ2-1, with 8 bases identical to TRBD1. CDR3 size: 15 residues. CDR1 is MNHEY, CDR2 SVGAGI, per germline. V trimming: 2 bases; J trimming: 9 bases; junction bases outside the gene matches: 9. The CDR3 reads CASSYGGQVKGEQFF. Written as DNA, the CDR3 is TGTGCCAGCAGTTACGGGGGACAGGTAAAGGGTGAGCAGTTCTTC.

The chain is built from TRBV2 and TRBJ2-1; TRBD1 matches 10 bases. The CDR3 length is 18 residues. CDR1 and CDR2 from the germline V gene are SNHLY and FYNNEI. The V and J ends lost 6 bases and 9 bases, in that order; junction bases with no gene match: 20. CDR3 in amino acids: CASRPGDYLRGQGTEQFF. In DNA form, the CDR3 reads TGTGCCAGCAGGCCAGGGGATTATCTCCGGGGACAGGGGACTGAGCAGTTCTTC. The variable domain in full, with the rest retrieved from reference TRBV2 and TRBJ2-1, is EPEVTQTPSHQVTQMGQEVILRCVPISNHLYFYWYRQILGQKVEFLVSFYNNEISEKSEIFDDQFSVERPDGSNFTLKIRSTKLEDSAMYFCASRPGDYLRGQGTEQFFGPGTRLTVL.

The chain couples TRBV6-5 to TRBJ1-6; 10 nucleotides line up with TRBD1. Per germline, CDR1 MNHEY and CDR2 SVGAGI. The CDR3 is 14 amino acids. The junction had 6 bases not matched to a gene; V was cut back by 7 bases and J by 9 bases. CDR3 nucleotide sequence: TGTGCCAGCAAGACGGACAGGGGGATTTCACCCCTCCACTTT. Translation gives CASKTDRGISPLHF.

The chain joins TRBV5-5 to TRBJ1-2, with D possibly TRBD1 on 6 matching bases. Trimming took 3 bases from V and 1 from J, leaving 10 bases between them. In germline, CDR1 is SGHKS, CDR2 YYEKEE (reference sequence). The CDR3 length is 14 residues. The DNA of the CDR3 is TGTGCCAGCAGCTCCGTACAGGGTAACTATGGCTACACCTTC. Amino acids: CASSSVQGNYGYTF.

This rearrangement joins TRBV30 to TRBJ1-6; D is possibly TRBD1 (5 bases). Looked up from germline, CDR1 is GTSNPN and CDR2 is SVGIG (reference sequence). V shed 0 bases and J shed 7 bases, with 7 bases lying between them. The CDR3 covers 13 residues. CDR3 in DNA: TGTGCCTGGAGTGTCCAGGGAAATTCACCCCTCCACTTT. It translates to CAWSVQGNSPLHF.

This clone came up a few times. V is TRBV29-1 and J is TRBJ2-7, with D possibly matching TRBD1 (5 bases). Per germline, CDR1 SQVTM and CDR2 ANQGSEA. V lost 7 bases and J 1 base, leaving 11 bases between the germline ends. The CDR3 is 12 amino acids. CDR3 coding DNA: TGCAGCGCTACGGACATTTCCTACGAGCAGTACTTC. Amino acids: CSATDISYEQYF.

The chain has TRBV2 and TRBJ2-1; the match to TRBD2 covers 9 bases. J was trimmed by 4 bases and V by 1 base; bases with no gene match: 8. There are 17 residues in the CDR3. Germline CDR1 SNHLY, CDR2 FYNNEI. CDR3 sequence reads: CASSEGLAGILYNEQFF. In nucleotides, the CDR3 is TGTGCCAGCAGTGAAGGGCTAGCGGGGATCCTATACAATGAGCAGTTCTTC.

This clone has a count of ten or more. This CDR3 is also generated by other DNA sequences in the sample. The DNA for the CDR3 is TGTGCCAGCTCACCAAGACAGGGGATGAACACTGAAGCTTTCTTT. It is translated as CASSPRQGMNTEAFF. The chain employs TRBV18 and TRBJ1-1; the match to TRBD1 covers 8 bases. The V segment lost 2 bases and the J segment 0 bases; nucleotides outside the gene matches: 2. Germline CDR1 KGHSH, CDR2 LQKENI. CDR3 length: 15 amino acids.

This clone was seen a single time. The chain is built from TRBV28 and TRBJ1-5, with D possibly matching TRBD1 (6 bases). The length of the CDR3 is 14 residues. Germline V gene data show CDR1 as MDHEN and CDR2 as SYDVKM. Trimming pared 5 bases from V and 5 bases from J, leaving 13 bases between. As DNA, the CDR3 is TGTGCCAGCAGTACAGGGATGACGGATCAGCCCCAGCATTTT. Translation: CASSTGMTDQPQHF.

This clone was recorded once. The chain couples TRBV4-1 to TRBJ2-1; 9 bases match TRBD2. V dropped 4 bases and J dropped 8; count of bases not matched to a gene: 15. Germline V gene sequence: CDR1 MGHRA, CDR2 YSYEKL. CDR3 length equals 17 residues. Written as DNA, the CDR3 is TGCGCCAGCAGCCCCGCCGGGCGGGGGGGCGTCTGGGATGAGCAGTTCTTC. Amino acids: CASSPAGRGGVWDEQFF.

The V and J genes are TRBV4-1 and TRBJ2-7; TRBD2 agrees at 7 bases. Germline lookup yields CDR1 MGHRA and CDR2 YSYEKL. The CDR3 loop spans 12 amino acids. The ends lost 3 bases at V and 5 bases at J; junction bases unmatched: 1. Here the CDR3 reads CASSQGGDEQYF. DNA for the CDR3: TGCGCCAGCAGCCAGGGGGGGGACGAGCAGTACTTC.

The chain carries TRBV7-9 and TRBJ2-2, with TRBD1 matching over 7 bases. Germline V gene sequence: CDR1 SEHNR, CDR2 FQNEAQ (reference sequence). After removal of 1 base from V and 4 bases from J, the junction contained 6 bases not matched to a gene. The CDR3 loop spans 16 amino acids. The CDR3 DNA is TGTGCCAGCAGCTTAGTCAGACAGGGAATCACCGGGGAGCTGTTTTTT. This gives the protein CASSLVRQGITGELFF.